A single sample is the source of the 32 T cell receptor beta chains below, sequenced in a study of T-cell reconstitution after alpha-beta-depleted transplantation in children. Preparation of the TCRbeta library involved a method that used unique molecular identifiers. TCRdb recomputed calls from the PCR reads with MiXCR, one row per CDR3 protein. The table has fewer than 700,000 distinct CDR3 sequences, over 10% seen once. The sample was PBMCs, mostly from graft donor cells, taken 360 days after TCRalphabeta/CD19-depleted stem cell transplant. All receptors come from a male patient under 18 who had a stem cell transplant for acute myeloid leukemia, so the T cells may come from the graft donor.

The chain employs TRBV5-6 and TRBJ2-2; tentatively, D is TRBD2 (5 bases). The CDR3 length is 14 residues. V lost 4 bases and J lost 5, with 12 bases in between. CDR1 is SGHDT, CDR2 YYEEEE, per germline. CDR3 loop: CASSRRGGTGELFF. The CDR3 DNA is TGTGCCAGCAGCAGACGGGGTGGAACCGGGGAGCTGTTTTTT. The whole variable domain, filled in from reference TRBV5-6 and TRBJ2-2, reads DAGVTQSPTHLIKTRGQQVTLRCSPKSGHDTVSWYQQALGQGPQFIFQYYEEEERQRGNFPDRFSGHQFPNYSSELNVNALLLGDSALYLCASSRRGGTGELFFGEGSRLTVL.

This clonotype occurred many times. The chain employs TRBV20-1 and TRBJ2-7, with 10 bases fitting TRBD1. CDR3 length: 16 amino acids. J lost 3 bases, V lost 4 bases, and 12 bases had no gene match. In germline, CDR1 is DFQATT, CDR2 SNEGSKA (reference sequence). CDR3 coding DNA: TGCAGTGCTACCAAACCCGGGACAGGGGACATCTACGAGCAGTACTTC. Amino acid sequence: CSATKPGTGDIYEQYF.

This chain uses TRBV20-1 with TRBJ2-3; no clear D. The germline V gene has CDR1 DFQATT and CDR2 SNEGSKA (reference sequence). V dropped 5 bases and J dropped 2 bases, with 8 bases sitting between them. The CDR3 covers 12 residues. This chain's CDR3 is CSAGKFTDTQYF. CDR3 bases: TGCAGTGCTGGAAAATTCACAGATACGCAGTATTTT.

In its sample, this clonotype was seen many times. The chain is built from TRBV25-1 and TRBJ2-1, with D unclear. The CDR3 is 12 amino acids. V lost 8 bases to trimming and J lost 4 bases, with 9 bases between them. CDR1 is MGHDK, CDR2 SYGVNS, per germline. CDR3 amino acids: CASGLGYNEQFF. The DNA of the CDR3 is TGTGCCAGCGGGCTCGGGTACAATGAGCAGTTCTTC.

This clonotype was seen a few times. The chain links TRBV6-5 to TRBJ2-1, with 14 bases matching TRBD2. Germline CDR1 is MNHEY and CDR2 is SVGAGI. The CDR3 is made up of 16 amino acids. V shed 1 base and J 6 bases; nucleotides not matched to a gene: 2. The CDR3 here is CASSYLGLAGVNEQFF. The CDR3 DNA is TGTGCCAGCAGTTACTTGGGACTAGCGGGAGTCAATGAGCAGTTCTTC.

This clonotype has at least ten counts. The chain has TRBV18 and TRBJ2-7; D not resolved. Looked up from germline, CDR1 is KGHSH and CDR2 is LQKENI. V was trimmed by 4 bases and J by 3 bases, leaving 10 bases between them. CDR3 length: 13 residues. The CDR3 loop reads CASSRVASYEQYF. In nucleotides, the CDR3 is TGTGCCAGCTCACGTGTAGCTAGCTACGAGCAGTACTTC. Drawing the rest from reference TRBV18 and TRBJ2-7, the complete variable domain is NAGVMQNPRHLVRRRGQEARLRCSPMKGHSHVYWYRQLPEEGLKFMVYLQKENIIDESGMPKERFSAEFPKEGPSILRIQQVVRGDSAAYFCASSRVASYEQYFGPGTRLTVT.

This clonotype was detected a few times. This chain uses TRBV4-2 with TRBJ2-1; 11 bases are shared with TRBD2. V lost 0 bases to trimming and J lost 4 bases; unmatched junction nucleotides: 5. This CDR3 has 17 amino acids. CDR1 is LGHNA, CDR2 YNFKEQ, per germline. The CDR3: CASSQDTSGSMYNEQFF. The DNA for the CDR3 is TGTGCCAGCAGCCAAGATACTAGCGGGAGTATGTACAATGAGCAGTTCTTC.

This CDR3 is CSTTPILAAQETQYF. The CDR3 region has the DNA TGCAGCACCACTCCCATCCTAGCGGCCCAAGAGACCCAGTACTTC. The chain couples TRBV29-1 to TRBJ2-5; TRBD2 agrees at 7 bases. In germline, CDR1 is SQVTM, CDR2 ANQGSEA. The V segment lost 8 bases and the J segment 1 base; nucleotides outside the gene matches: 13. The CDR3 consists of 15 residues.

J is TRBJ2-1 and V is TRBV4-3, with D possibly TRBD2 on 5 matching bases. Germline values: CDR1 LGHNA, CDR2 YSLEER. With 0 bases removed from V and 12 bases from J, the gap between germline ends came to 12 bases. This CDR3 region has 13 residues. The CDR3 loop is CASSQDPLGRQFF. As DNA, the CDR3 is TGCGCCAGCAGCCAAGACCCACTAGGAAGGCAGTTCTTC.

The rearrangement uses TRBV12-3 or TRBV12-4 and TRBJ2-7; D is uncertain. The CDR3 loop spans 14 amino acids. The V end lost 6 bases, the J end lost 0 bases, and 12 bases lay between the germline ends. CDR3 sequence reads: CASSRLSDSYEQYF. The CDR3 region has the DNA TGTGCCAGCAGCCGTCTGAGCGACTCCTACGAGCAGTACTTC.

This clonotype was counted a few times. This chain joins TRBV27 and TRBJ2-7; tentatively, D is TRBD1 or TRBD2 (6 bases each). The CDR3 has 14 residues. Trimming took 6 bases from V and 2 from J, leaving 14 bases between them. CDR1 and CDR2 from the germline V gene are MNHEY and SMNVEV (reference sequence). Here the CDR3 reads CASRPSGGPYEQYF. CDR3 nucleotides: TGTGCCAGCAGACCCTCCGGGGGCCCCTACGAGCAGTACTTC.

This clonotype was observed at least ten times. The chain has TRBV9 and TRBJ2-2; 8 bases are a match to TRBD2. This CDR3 is 15 amino acids long. The germline gives CDR1 SGDLS, CDR2 YYNGEE. Germline trimming cut 1 base from V and 6 bases from J; bases unmatched to any gene: 5. In nucleotides, the CDR3 is TGTGCCAGCAGCGTAACGAGCGGGAGTGCCGGGGAGCTGTTTTTT. Translation gives CASSVTSGSAGELFF.

This clonotype has at least ten counts. This rearrangement joins TRBV28 to TRBJ2-7, with 15 positions matching TRBD2. The CDR3 has 18 residues. CDR1 and CDR2 from the germline V gene are MDHEN and SYDVKM. The V and J ends lost 6 bases and 0 bases, in that order; junction bases with no gene match: 9. DNA for the CDR3: TGTGCCAGCAGGGTCTGGACTAGCGGGAGGGTCCTCTCCTACGAGCAGTACTTC. Its translation: CASRVWTSGRVLSYEQYF.

This clonotype was seen a handful of times. The rearrangement links TRBV9 to TRBJ2-7; TRBD2 agrees at 13 bases. The CDR3 spans 18 residues. Germline V gene data show CDR1 as SGDLS and CDR2 as YYNGEE. J gave up 1 base and V 4 bases, and 11 bases lay outside the gene matches. CDR3 in amino acids: CASSRGLAGAEISYEQYF. The DNA for the CDR3 is TGTGCCAGCAGCAGAGGACTAGCGGGAGCTGAAATTTCCTACGAGCAGTACTTC.

The chain has TRBV20-1 and TRBJ2-7; D is unresolved. This CDR3 is built from 12 residues. V lost 7 bases and J lost 1, with 11 bases in between. Germline V lookup: CDR1 DFQATT, CDR2 SNEGSKA (reference sequence). CDR3 sequence: CSGWGPSYEQYF. The CDR3 region has the DNA TGCAGTGGGTGGGGTCCATCCTACGAGCAGTACTTC.

A few counts support this clonotype. The CDR3 DNA is TGCAGCGTTGGGGGCCCGGACTACGAGCAGTACTTC. This encodes CSVGGPDYEQYF. The chain couples TRBV29-1 to TRBJ2-7, with D possibly TRBD1 on 5 matching bases. Looked up from germline, CDR1 is SQVTM and CDR2 is ANQGSEA. This CDR3 contains 12 residues. V was shortened by 4 bases and J by 3 bases, with 10 bases between the two germline ends.

This clonotype was detected ten times or more. The chain joins TRBV12-3 or TRBV12-4 to TRBJ2-2; 9 bases are shared with TRBD2. The CDR3 runs to 15 residues. V shed 4 bases and J 6 bases; nucleotides not matched to a gene: 6. CDR3 DNA sequence: TGTGCCAGCAGTTCCCCGGGCGGGAGGGCCGGGGAGCTGTTTTTT. Translating gives CASSSPGGRAGELFF.

This clonotype was observed many times. The chain employs TRBV4-2 and TRBJ2-3; D might be TRBD1 or TRBD2, each matching 5 bases. The V end lost 0 bases, the J end lost 5 bases, and 12 bases lay between the germline ends. The germline V gene has CDR1 LGHNA and CDR2 YNFKEQ. This CDR3 comprises 15 residues. The CDR3 here is CASSQEDRAVDTQYF. CDR3 bases: TGTGCCAGCAGCCAAGAAGACAGAGCGGTAGATACGCAGTATTTT.

V gene TRBV7-9 combines with J gene TRBJ2-1; no clear D. V dropped 5 bases and J dropped 9 bases, with 17 bases sitting between them. Germline CDR1 is SEHNR and CDR2 is FQNEAQ (reference sequence). CDR3 size: 14 residues. In nucleotides, the CDR3 is TGTGCCAGCAGCGAGAGTCTTGGATGGGCTGAGCAGTTCTTC. Its translation: CASSESLGWAEQFF.

This clonotype has a count of ten or more. The rearrangement uses TRBV7-2 and TRBJ2-7; D is possibly TRBD1 or TRBD2 (5 bases each). Per the germline V gene, CDR1 is SGHTA and CDR2 is FQGNSA. V was clipped by 5 bases and J by 0 bases, with 14 bases between them. The CDR3 spans 15 residues. The CDR3 bases are TGTGCCAGCAGCCTCATCCGGGACGCCTCCTACGAGCAGTACTTC. Translation gives CASSLIRDASYEQYF.

This clonotype was counted only a few times. The chain has TRBV20-1 and TRBJ1-5, with D uncertain. Trimming took 5 bases from V and 4 from J, leaving 9 bases between them. Germline V CDR1 and CDR2: DFQATT, SNEGSKA (reference sequence). This CDR3 has 12 amino acids. The CDR3: CSAAYINQPQHF. CDR3 nucleotide sequence: TGCAGTGCTGCTTACATAAATCAGCCCCAGCATTTT.

This clonotype has a handful of counts. Germline and junction disagree at one end, which may indicate a read error. The J gene is TRBJ2-6, the V gene TRBV7-7; perhaps TRBD1 as D (5 bases). CDR1 and CDR2 from the germline V gene are SSHAT and FNYEAQ (reference sequence). The CDR3 loop spans 16 amino acids. In DNA form, the CDR3 reads TGTGCTAGCAGCTTTGGTCCAGGGCCCGGGGCCAACGTCCTGACTTTC. Translating gives CASSFGPGPGANVLTF.

This clonotype was counted many times. This sequence joins TRBV29-1 and TRBJ2-3; 10 nucleotides agree with TRBD2. The CDR3 sequence is 15 residues long. Germline values: CDR1 SQVTM, CDR2 ANQGSEA. V shed 4 bases, J shed 7 bases, and the junction held 11 bases outside the gene matches. Here the CDR3 reads CSVGPPGTSEHTQYF. The CDR3 DNA follows: TGCAGCGTTGGGCCACCCGGGACTAGCGAACATACGCAGTATTTT.

The chain uses TRBV25-1 and TRBJ2-3, with unresolved D. CDR3 length equals 12 residues. Germline V gene lookup returns CDR1 MGHDK and CDR2 SYGVNS. Trimming pared 7 bases from V and 4 bases from J, leaving 9 bases between. CDR3 in DNA: TGTGCCAGCATGTATAGGGCAGATACGCAGTATTTT. Translated: CASMYRADTQYF.

The J gene is TRBJ1-2, the V gene TRBV23-1; D remains unclear. TRBV23-1 falls under the ORF class, with uncertain function. V dropped 11 bases and J dropped 2 bases, with 6 bases sitting between them. This CDR3 region has 10 residues. The CDR3 nucleotides read TGCGCCGTGGCGAACTATGGCTACACCTTC. Its translation: CAVANYGYTF.

The chain combines TRBV20-1 with TRBJ2-5; D ambiguous. The V and J ends lost 6 bases and 0 bases respectively, with 5 bases between them. CDR1 is DFQATT, CDR2 SNEGSKA, per germline (reference sequence). The CDR3 loop spans 11 amino acids. The CDR3 DNA sequence: TGCAGTGCGGCGTACCAAGAGACCCAGTACTTC. Its protein is CSAAYQETQYF.

This chain joins TRBV5-6 and TRBJ2-5; 10 nucleotides agree with TRBD2. V trimming: 1 base; J trimming: 5 bases; junction bases outside the gene matches: 8. CDR1 and CDR2 (germline): SGHDT, YYEEEE. This CDR3 contains 16 residues. This CDR3 is CASSLSASGSWETQYF. The CDR3 nucleotides read TGTGCCAGCAGCTTGAGTGCTAGCGGGAGTTGGGAGACCCAGTACTTC.

The chain combines TRBV29-1 with TRBJ2-1; TRBD2 aligns across 9 bases. This CDR3 has 14 residues. The germline gives CDR1 SQVTM, CDR2 ANQGSEA. Trimming at V came to 7 bases and at J to 8 bases, leaving 12 bases not matched to a gene. In DNA, the CDR3 is TGCAGCGACGAAGCGGGAGGTTTTGTCCATGAGCAGTTCTTC. Amino acids: CSDEAGGFVHEQFF.

This clonotype was counted many times. This chain connects TRBV27 to TRBJ2-3; D remains unclear. The length of the CDR3 is 13 residues. The germline V gene has CDR1 MNHEY and CDR2 SMNVEV (reference sequence). The V and J ends lost 9 bases and 1 base respectively, with 11 bases between them. For the CDR3, the DNA is TGTGCCAGTAAGACGCAGGGCACAGATACGCAGTATTTT. Protein sequence: CASKTQGTDTQYF.

The sample holds a few counts of this clonotype. This chain links TRBV4-3 with TRBJ1-2; a possible D gene is TRBD1 (6 bases). Germline values: CDR1 LGHNA, CDR2 YSLEER. Trimming cost V 0 bases and J 8 bases, with 16 bases left between them. The CDR3 has 15 residues. CDR3 nucleotide sequence: TGCGCCAGCAGCCAAGATTCCGGGGGGGCGCGAGGCTACACCTTC. Its translation: CASSQDSGGARGYTF.

At least ten counts were recorded for this clonotype. This rearrangement joins TRBV12-3 or TRBV12-4 to TRBJ2-7; D remains ambiguous. Deletions cut 3 bases from V and 2 bases from J, with 14 bases between. The CDR3 consists of 15 residues. This chain's CDR3 is CASSFEADPTYEQYF. CDR3 DNA: TGTGCCAGCAGTTTTGAGGCAGACCCCACCTACGAGCAGTACTTC.

This clonotype has a count of ten or more. CDR3 sequence reads: CSVGRRTSEQFF. CDR3 DNA sequence: TGCAGCGTGGGGCGACGAACTAGCGAGCAGTTCTTC. The J gene is TRBJ2-1, the V gene TRBV29-1, with D perhaps TRBD2 (6 bases). The CDR3 runs to 12 residues. The ends were cut back, 6 bases at V and 10 bases at J, with 16 bases in the middle. CDR1 and CDR2 from the germline V gene are SQVTM and ANQGSEA.